These T cell receptor beta chains were read from a single sample in a study of T cells in Graves' hyperthyroidism and ophthalmopathy. TCRdb fed the multiplex PCR reads into MiXCR, producing one record per CDR3 protein. The repertoire holds 350,000 to 400,000 distinct CDR3 sequences, about 16% seen once, with approximately 32% in the top ten. Sequencing was carried out using blood. The receptors originated from a woman aged 25 to 39 with Graves' hyperthyroidism. Both conserved end residues are part of each CDR3. Each record gives: clone size, J gene, V gene, D gene, CDR3 protein, CDR3 DNA. The D gene is left open where the match is weak. Size tells how often a clone was seen (once, few, many) or the class of an expanded clone, and some rows leave it out.

>many|TRBJ2-7|TRBV5-5|NA
CASSWGGYEQYF
TGTGCCAGCAGCTGGGGAGGCTACGAGCAGTACTTC
>many|TRBJ1-6|TRBV2|TRBD1
CAAGTGNSPLHF
TGTGCCGCTGGGACAGGGAATTCACCCCTCCACTTT
>few|TRBJ1-2|TRBV7-9|TRBD1
CASSLEGAPGGYTF
TGTGCCAGCAGCTTAGAGGGGGCGCCGGGAGGCTACACCTTC
>NA|TRBJ2-1|TRBV6-4|NA
CASSESQFWRLPSSYNEQFF
TGTGCCAGCAGTGAGAGTCAGTTTTGGCGGTTACCGAGCTCCTACAATGAGCAGTTCTTC
>few|TRBJ1-5|TRBV28|TRBD1
CASSARTGDQPQHF
TGTGCCAGCAGTGCCCGGACAGGGGATCAGCCCCAGCATTTT
>many|TRBJ1-2|TRBV9|NA
CASSALGLTNYGYTF
TGTGCCAGCAGCGCGCTCGGCTTGACTAACTATGGCTACACCTTC
>many|TRBJ2-3|TRBV3-1|NA
CASSQTGSTDTQYF
TGTGCCAGCAGCCAGACTGGGAGCACAGATACGCAGTATTTT
>few|TRBJ1-4|TRBV6-6|NA
CASSYGHSATNEKLFF
TGTGCCAGCAGTTACGGCCACTCTGCAACTAATGAAAAACTGTTTTTT
>NA|TRBJ2-1|TRBV4-1|NA
CASSQQHYNEQFF
TGCGCCAGCAGCCAACAACACTACAATGAGCAGTTCTTC
>many|TRBJ2-5|TRBV18|TRBD1
CASSSTGGTETQYF
TGTGCCAGCTCATCGACAGGGGGCACGGAGACCCAGTACTTC
>NA|TRBJ1-1|TRBV6-1|TRBD1
CASRLMTGGETEAFF
TGTGCCAGCCGTCTCATGACAGGGGGAGAGACTGAAGCTTTCTTT
>many|TRBJ2-5|TRBV6-2/TRBV6-3|TRBD1
CASSTGTGSQETQYF
TGTGCCAGCAGCACCGGGACAGGGTCGCAAGAGACCCAGTACTTC
>many|TRBJ2-5|TRBV6-5|NA
CASSYSRTTQETQYF
TGTGCCAGCAGTTACTCGAGGACGACCCAAGAGACCCAGTACTTC
>many|TRBJ2-5|TRBV6-5|NA
CASSYAGAGGETQYF
TGTGCCAGCAGTTACGCAGGAGCCGGAGGGGAGACCCAGTACTTC